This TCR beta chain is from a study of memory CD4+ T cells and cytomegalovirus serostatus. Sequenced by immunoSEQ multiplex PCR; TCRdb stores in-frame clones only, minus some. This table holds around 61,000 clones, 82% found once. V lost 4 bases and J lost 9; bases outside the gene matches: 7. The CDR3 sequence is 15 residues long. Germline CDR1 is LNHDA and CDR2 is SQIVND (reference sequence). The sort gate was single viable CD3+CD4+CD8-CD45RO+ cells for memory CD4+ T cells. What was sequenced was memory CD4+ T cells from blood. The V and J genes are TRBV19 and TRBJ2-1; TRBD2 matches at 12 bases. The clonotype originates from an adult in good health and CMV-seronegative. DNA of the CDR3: TGTGCCAGTAGTACCCTAGCGGGGGGGACGACTGAGCAGTTCTTC. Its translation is CASSTLAGGTTEQFF. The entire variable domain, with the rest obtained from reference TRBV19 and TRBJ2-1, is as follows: DGGITQSPKYLFRKEGQNVTLSCEQNLNHDAMYWYRQDPGQGLRLIYYSQIVNDFQKGDIAEGYSVSREKKESFPLTVTSAQKNPTAFYLCASSTLAGGTTEQFFGPGTRLTVL.